The present entry profiles one T cell receptor beta chain with its context. The authors' processing: Estimation of nucleated cell counts was performed using reference gene primer amplification. Profiled with immunoSEQ multiplex PCR; TCRdb holds only in-frame clones, not every one. Clone size and V and J calls were adopted from that table, with D and trimming inferred from the DNA. The sample has 110,000 to 150,000 clones; about four fifths are singletons. The data belong to a study of blood T cell repertoires in COVID-19. Turning to the study itself: Donors in the United States, Italy and Spain gave samples during acute or convalescent COVID-19. PBMCs, B-cell-depleted T cells, or T cells were the source of the cDNA or gDNA that made up the material.

Trimming took off 5 bases at V and 2 bases at J, with 15 bases between the two ends. CDR1 is MGHDK, CDR2 SYGVNS, per germline. The CDR3 runs to 15 residues. The rearrangement links TRBV25-1 to TRBJ2-5; D is possibly TRBD2 (5 bases). The origin of this receptor is an elderly woman with acute or convalescent COVID-19. The sample consisted of peripheral blood. The CDR3 region is CASSTRRGSQETQYF. The CDR3 DNA sequence: TGTGCCAGCAGTACGCGTCGGGGTTCACAAGAGACCCAGTACTTC.